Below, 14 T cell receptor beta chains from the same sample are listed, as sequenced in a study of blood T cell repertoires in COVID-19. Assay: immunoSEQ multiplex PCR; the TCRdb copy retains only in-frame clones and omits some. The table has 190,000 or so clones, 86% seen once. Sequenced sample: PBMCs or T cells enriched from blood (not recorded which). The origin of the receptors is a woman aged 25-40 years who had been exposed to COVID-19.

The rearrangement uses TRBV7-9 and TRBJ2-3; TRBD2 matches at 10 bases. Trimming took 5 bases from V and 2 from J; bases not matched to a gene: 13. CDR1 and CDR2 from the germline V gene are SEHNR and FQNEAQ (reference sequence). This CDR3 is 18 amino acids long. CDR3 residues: CASSLLSRAGGYTDTQYF. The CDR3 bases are TGTGCCAGCAGCCTTCTTAGTAGAGCGGGGGGGTACACAGATACGCAGTATTTT.

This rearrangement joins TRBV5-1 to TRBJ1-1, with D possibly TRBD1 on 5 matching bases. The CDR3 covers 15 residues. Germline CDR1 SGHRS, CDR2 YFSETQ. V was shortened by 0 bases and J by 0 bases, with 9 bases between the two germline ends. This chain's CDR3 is CASSLATGLNTEAFF. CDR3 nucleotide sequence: TGCGCCAGCAGCTTGGCAACAGGATTGAACACTGAAGCTTTCTTT.

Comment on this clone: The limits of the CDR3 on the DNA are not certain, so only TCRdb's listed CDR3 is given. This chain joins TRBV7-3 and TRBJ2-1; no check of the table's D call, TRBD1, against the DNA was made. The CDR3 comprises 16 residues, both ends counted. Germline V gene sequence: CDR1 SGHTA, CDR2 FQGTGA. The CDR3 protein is CASSSSTGGYWNEQFF.

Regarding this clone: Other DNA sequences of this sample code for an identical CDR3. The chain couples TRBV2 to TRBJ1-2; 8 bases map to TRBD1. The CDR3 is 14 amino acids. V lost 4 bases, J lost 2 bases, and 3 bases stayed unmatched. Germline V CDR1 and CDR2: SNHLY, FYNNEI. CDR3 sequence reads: CASSVGQGNYGYTF. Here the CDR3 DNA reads TGTGCCAGCAGTGTAGGACAGGGCAACTATGGCTACACCTTC.

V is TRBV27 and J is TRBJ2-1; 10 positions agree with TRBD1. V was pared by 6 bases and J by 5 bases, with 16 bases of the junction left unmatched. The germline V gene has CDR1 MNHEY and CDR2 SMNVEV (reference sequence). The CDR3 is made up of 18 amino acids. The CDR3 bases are TGTGCCAGCAGACCCGGGACAGGGGCCCTTTATCTAGACAATGAGCAGTTCTTC. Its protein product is CASRPGTGALYLDNEQFF.

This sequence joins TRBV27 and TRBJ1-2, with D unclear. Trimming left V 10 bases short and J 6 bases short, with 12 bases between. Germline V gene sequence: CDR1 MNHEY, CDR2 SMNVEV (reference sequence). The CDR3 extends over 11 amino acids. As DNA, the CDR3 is TGTGCCACCGCCGACTGGAATGGCTACACCTTC. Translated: CATADWNGYTF.

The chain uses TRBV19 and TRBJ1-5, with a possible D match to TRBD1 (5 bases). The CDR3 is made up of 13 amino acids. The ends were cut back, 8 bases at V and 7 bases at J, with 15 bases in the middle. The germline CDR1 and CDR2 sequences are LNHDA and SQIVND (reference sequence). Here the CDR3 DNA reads TGTGCCAGTTCCCCGGGGGTTTGGCAGCCCCAGCATTTT. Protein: CASSPGVWQPQHF.

For the CDR3, the DNA is TGTGCCACGGTGGCCGGAGGCTCCTACAATGAGCAGTTCTTC. Translation gives CATVAGGSYNEQFF. This chain uses TRBV10-3 with TRBJ2-1; tentative D call: TRBD2 (5 bases). Between the trimmed V and J ends, which lost 10 bases and 0 bases, there was a span of 13 bases. Germline assignment: CDR1 ENHRY and CDR2 SYGVKD. CDR3 size: 14 residues.

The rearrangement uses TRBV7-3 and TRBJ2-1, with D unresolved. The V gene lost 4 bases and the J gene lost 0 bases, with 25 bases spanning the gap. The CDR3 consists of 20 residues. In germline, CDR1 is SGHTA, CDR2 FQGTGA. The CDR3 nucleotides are TGTGCCAGCAGCTCCCAGCCAGGTCTCGGCAGGCCAAGCTCCTACAATGAGCAGTTCTTC. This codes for CASSSQPGLGRPSSYNEQFF.

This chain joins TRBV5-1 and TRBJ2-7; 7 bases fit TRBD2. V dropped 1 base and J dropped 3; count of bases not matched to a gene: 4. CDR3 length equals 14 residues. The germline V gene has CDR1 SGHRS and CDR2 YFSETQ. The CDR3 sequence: CASSLSSGDYEQYF. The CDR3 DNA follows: TGCGCCAGCAGCTTGTCTAGCGGAGACTACGAGCAGTACTTC.

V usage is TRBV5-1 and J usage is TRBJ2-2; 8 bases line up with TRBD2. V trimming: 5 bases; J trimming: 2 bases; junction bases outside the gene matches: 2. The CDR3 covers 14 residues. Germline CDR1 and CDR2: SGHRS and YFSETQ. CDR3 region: CASRSGGNTGELFF. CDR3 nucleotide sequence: TGCGCCAGCAGAAGCGGGGGTAACACCGGGGAGCTGTTTTTT.

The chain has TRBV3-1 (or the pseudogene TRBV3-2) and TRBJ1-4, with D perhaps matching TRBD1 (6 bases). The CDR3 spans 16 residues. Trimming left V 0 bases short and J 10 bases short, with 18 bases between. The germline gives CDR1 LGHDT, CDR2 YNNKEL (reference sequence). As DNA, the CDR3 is TGTGCCAGCAGCCAAGATGCGCTTGGACAGAATAGAAAACTGTTTTTT. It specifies CASSQDALGQNRKLFF.

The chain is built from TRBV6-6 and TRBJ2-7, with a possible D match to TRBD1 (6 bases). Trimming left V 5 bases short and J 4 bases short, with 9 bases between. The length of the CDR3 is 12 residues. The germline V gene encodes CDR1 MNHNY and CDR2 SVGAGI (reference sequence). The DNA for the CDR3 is TGTGCCAGCAGTCGGACAGAGTACGAGCAGTACTTC. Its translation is CASSRTEYEQYF.

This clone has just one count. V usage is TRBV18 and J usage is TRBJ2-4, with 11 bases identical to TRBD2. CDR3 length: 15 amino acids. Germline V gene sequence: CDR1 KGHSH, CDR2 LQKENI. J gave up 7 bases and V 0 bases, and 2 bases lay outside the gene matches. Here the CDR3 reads CASSPPSSGGNIQYF. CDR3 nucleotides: TGTGCCAGCTCACCACCCTCTAGCGGGGGGAACATTCAGTACTTC.